This T cell receptor (beta chain) was recovered during a study of OX40 agonist ivuxolimab in advanced cancers. Points from the study as a whole: Expanded clones were, on average, more numerous among CD8+ T cells than CD4+. Researchers did not establish what antigens the expanded peripheral T cells target.

Patients were ineligible given autoimmune disease history or systemic immunosuppression. Worth noting for this clone: The antigen remains unidentified.

The CDR3 is made up of 14 amino acids. Trimming cost V 5 bases and J 2 bases; bases outside gene matches: 6. CDR1 SEHNR and CDR2 FQNEAQ come from the germline V gene (reference sequence). Using immunoSEQ multiplex PCR, the repertoire was profiled, and TCRdb retains in-frame clones only, with some absent. The table lists about 64,000 clones, more than 85% of them singletons. J is TRBJ2-7 and V is TRBV7-9; 7 nucleotides match TRBD1. The TCR sequence derives from an adult with an advanced solid tumor such as melanoma, head and neck, liver or kidney cancer. The sequencing used CD4+ or CD8+ T cells sorted from blood, collected in a trial of the OX40 agonist ivuxolimab. The DNA of the CDR3 is TGTGCCAGCAGCCTAGGACAGGCCGCCTACGAGCAGTACTTC. Amino acids: CASSLGQAAYEQYF.